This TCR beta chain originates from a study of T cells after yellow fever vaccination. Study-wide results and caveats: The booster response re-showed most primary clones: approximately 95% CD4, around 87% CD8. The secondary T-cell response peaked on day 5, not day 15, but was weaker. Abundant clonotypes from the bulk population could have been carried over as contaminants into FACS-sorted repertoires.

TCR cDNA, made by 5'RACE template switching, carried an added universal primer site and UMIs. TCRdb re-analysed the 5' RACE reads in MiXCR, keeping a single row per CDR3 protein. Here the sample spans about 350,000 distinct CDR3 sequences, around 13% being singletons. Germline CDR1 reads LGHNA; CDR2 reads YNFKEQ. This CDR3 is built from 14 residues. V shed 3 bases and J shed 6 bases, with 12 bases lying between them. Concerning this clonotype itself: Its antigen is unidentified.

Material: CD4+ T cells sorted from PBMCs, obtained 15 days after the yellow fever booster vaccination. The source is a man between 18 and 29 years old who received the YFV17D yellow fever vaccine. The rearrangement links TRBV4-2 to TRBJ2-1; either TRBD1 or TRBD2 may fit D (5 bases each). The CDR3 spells CASSHPPRGNEQFF. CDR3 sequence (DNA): TGTGCCAGCAGCCACCCCCCGAGGGGCAATGAGCAGTTCTTC.